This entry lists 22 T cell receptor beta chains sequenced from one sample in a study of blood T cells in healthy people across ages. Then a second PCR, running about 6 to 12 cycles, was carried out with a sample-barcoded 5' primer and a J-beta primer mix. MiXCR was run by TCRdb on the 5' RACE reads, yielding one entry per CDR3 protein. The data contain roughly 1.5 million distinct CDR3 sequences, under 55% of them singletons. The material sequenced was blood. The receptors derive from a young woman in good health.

The CDR3, as DNA: TGCAGCGTTGTGGGGGACAGGGGTAACACTGAAGCTTTCTTT. Translated, it gives CSVVGDRGNTEAFF. This chain connects TRBV29-1 to TRBJ1-1; 10 positions match TRBD1. V lost 4 bases to trimming and J lost 2 bases; unmatched junction nucleotides: 4. CDR3 length equals 14 residues. Per germline, CDR1 SQVTM and CDR2 ANQGSEA.

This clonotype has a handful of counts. For the CDR3, the DNA is TGTGCCAGCAGCTTAGTCAGGGGACGAGAGGCTAATGAAAAACTGTTTTTT. It specifies CASSLVRGREANEKLFF. This chain links TRBV7-8 with TRBJ1-4; a weak D match, TRBD1 (6 bases). Trimming shortened V by 1 base and J by 3 bases, and 15 bases separated the two germline ends. Germline CDR1 reads SGHVS; CDR2 reads FQNEAQ. This CDR3 has 17 residues.

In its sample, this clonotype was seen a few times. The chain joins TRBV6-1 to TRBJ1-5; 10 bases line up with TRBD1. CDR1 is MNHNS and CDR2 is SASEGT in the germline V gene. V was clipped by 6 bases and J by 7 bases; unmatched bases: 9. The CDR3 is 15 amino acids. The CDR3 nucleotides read TGTGCCAGCAGCTCGGGACAGGGGCTGTACCAGCCCCAGCATTTT. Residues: CASSSGQGLYQPQHF.

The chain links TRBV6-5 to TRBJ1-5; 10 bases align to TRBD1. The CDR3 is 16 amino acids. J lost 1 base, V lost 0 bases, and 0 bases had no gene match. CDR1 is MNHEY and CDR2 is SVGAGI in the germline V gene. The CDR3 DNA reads TGTGCCAGCAGTTACTCGGGACAGGGGAGCAATCAGCCCCAGCATTTT. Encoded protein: CASSYSGQGSNQPQHF.

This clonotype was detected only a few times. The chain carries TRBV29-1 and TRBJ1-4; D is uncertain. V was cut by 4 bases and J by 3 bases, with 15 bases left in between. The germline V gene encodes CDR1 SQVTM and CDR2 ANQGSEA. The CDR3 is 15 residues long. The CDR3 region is CSVVTGRLPNEKLFF. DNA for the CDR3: TGCAGCGTTGTCACGGGGAGGCTCCCTAATGAAAAACTGTTTTTT.

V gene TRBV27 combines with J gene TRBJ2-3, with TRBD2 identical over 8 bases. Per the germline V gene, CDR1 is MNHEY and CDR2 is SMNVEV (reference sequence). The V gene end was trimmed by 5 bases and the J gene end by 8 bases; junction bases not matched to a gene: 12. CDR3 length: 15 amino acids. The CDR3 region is CASSPGGEALLTQYF. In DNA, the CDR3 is TGTGCCAGCAGTCCGGGGGGGGAGGCCCTCCTTACGCAGTATTTT.

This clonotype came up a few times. The CDR3 here is CASSQDLSGRLEQYF. The DNA of the CDR3 is TGCGCCAGCAGCCAAGACCTAAGCGGGAGACTCGAGCAGTACTTC. V is TRBV4-3 and J is TRBJ2-7, with TRBD2 identical over 8 bases. The germline CDR1 and CDR2 sequences are LGHNA and YSLEER. CDR3 length equals 15 residues. After removal of 0 bases from V and 6 bases from J, the junction contained 7 bases not matched to a gene.

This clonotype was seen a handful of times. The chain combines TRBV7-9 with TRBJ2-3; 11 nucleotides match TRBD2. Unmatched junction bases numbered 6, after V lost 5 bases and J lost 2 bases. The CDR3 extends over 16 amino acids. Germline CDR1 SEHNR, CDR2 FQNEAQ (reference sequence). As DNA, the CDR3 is TGTGCCAGCAGCATGACTAGCGGGGTGCACACAGATACGCAGTATTTT. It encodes CASSMTSGVHTDTQYF.

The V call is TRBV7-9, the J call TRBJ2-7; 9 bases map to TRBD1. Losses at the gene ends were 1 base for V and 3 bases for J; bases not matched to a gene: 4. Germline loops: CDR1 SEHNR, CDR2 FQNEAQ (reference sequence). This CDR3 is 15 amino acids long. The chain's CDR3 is CASSLDGTGLYEQYF. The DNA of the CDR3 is TGTGCCAGCAGCTTAGACGGGACAGGGCTCTACGAGCAGTACTTC.

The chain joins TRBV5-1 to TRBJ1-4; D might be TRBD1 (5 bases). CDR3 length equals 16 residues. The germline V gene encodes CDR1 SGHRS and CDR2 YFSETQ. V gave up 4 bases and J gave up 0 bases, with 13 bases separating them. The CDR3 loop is CASSEGWGATNEKLFF. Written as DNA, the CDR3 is TGCGCCAGCAGCGAAGGATGGGGGGCAACTAATGAAAAACTGTTTTTT. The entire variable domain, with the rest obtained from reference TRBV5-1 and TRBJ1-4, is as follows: KAGVTQTPRYLIKTRGQQVTLSCSPISGHRSVSWYQQTPGQGLQFLFEYFSETQRNKGNFPGRFSGRQFSNSRSEMNVSTLELGDSALYLCASSEGWGATNEKLFFGSGTQLSVL.

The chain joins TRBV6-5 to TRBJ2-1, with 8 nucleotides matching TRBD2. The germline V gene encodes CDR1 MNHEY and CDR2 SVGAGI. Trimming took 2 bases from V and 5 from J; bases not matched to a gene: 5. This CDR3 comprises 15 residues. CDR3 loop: CASSYIAGGHNEQFF. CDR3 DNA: TGTGCCAGCAGTTACATCGCGGGGGGCCACAATGAGCAGTTCTTC.

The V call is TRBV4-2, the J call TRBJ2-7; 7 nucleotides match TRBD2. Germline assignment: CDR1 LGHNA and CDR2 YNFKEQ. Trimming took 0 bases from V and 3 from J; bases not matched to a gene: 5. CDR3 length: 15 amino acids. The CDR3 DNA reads TGTGCCAGCAGCCAAGAGTGGACTAGGGTCTACGAGCAGTACTTC. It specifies CASSQEWTRVYEQYF.

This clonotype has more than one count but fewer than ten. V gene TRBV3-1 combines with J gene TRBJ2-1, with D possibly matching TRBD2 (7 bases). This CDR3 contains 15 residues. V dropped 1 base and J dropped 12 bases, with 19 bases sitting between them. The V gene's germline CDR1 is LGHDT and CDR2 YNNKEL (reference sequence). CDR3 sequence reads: CASSQAERGGRSQFF. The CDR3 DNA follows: TGTGCCAGCAGCCAAGCTGAGAGGGGGGGCCGCTCGCAGTTCTTC.

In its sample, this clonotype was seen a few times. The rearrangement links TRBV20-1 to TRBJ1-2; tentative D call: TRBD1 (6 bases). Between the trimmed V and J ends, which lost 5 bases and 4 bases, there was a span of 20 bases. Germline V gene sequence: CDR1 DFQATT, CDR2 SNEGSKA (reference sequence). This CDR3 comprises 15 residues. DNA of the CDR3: TGCAGTGCTGACAGGAAGCCCGCGGTACCCTATGGCTACACCTTC. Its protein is CSADRKPAVPYGYTF.

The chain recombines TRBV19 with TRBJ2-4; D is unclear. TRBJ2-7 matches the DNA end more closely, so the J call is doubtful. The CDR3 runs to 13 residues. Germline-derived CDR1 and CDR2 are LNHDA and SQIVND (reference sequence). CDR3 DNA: TGTGCCAGTAGTGCGGACCTAACCTACGAGCAGTACTTC. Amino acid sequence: CASSADLTYEQYF.

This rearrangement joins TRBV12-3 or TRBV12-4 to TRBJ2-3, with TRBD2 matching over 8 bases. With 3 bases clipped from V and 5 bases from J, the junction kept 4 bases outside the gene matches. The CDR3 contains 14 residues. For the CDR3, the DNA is TGTGCCAGCAGTTTCACGCGGGGGGTAGATACGCAGTATTTT. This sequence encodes CASSFTRGVDTQYF.

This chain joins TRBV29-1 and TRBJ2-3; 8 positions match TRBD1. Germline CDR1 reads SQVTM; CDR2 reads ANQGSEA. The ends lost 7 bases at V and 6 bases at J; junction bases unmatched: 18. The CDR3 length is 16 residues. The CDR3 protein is CSASLQTGDFSDTQYF. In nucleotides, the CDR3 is TGCAGCGCCTCTCTCCAGACAGGGGATTTTTCCGATACGCAGTATTTT.

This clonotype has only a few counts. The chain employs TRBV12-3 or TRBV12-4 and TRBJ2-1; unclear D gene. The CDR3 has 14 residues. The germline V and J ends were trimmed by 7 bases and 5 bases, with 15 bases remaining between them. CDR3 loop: CASKSGLSNNEQFF. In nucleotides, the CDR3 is TGTGCCAGCAAATCAGGATTATCAAACAATGAGCAGTTCTTC.

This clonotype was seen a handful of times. CDR3 nucleotide sequence: TGTGCCAGCAGTGAATACGGATCGGCGACCTACGAGCAGTACTTC. The encoded protein is CASSEYGSATYEQYF. The rearrangement uses TRBV25-1 and TRBJ2-7; no definite D call. There are 15 residues in the CDR3. The germline V gene has CDR1 MGHDK and CDR2 SYGVNS. V lost 0 bases and J 2 bases, leaving 11 bases between the germline ends.

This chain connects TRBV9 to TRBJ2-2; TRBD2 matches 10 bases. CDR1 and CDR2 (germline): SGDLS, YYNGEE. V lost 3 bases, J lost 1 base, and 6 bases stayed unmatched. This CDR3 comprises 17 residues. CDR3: CASSEPRLAGNTGELFF. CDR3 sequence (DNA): TGTGCCAGCAGCGAGCCTAGACTAGCGGGGAACACCGGGGAGCTGTTTTTT. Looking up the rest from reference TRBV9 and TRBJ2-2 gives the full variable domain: DSGVTQTPKHLITATGQRVTLRCSPRSGDLSVYWYQQSLDQGLQFLIQYYNGEERAKGNILERFSAQQFPDLHSELNLSSLELGDSALYFCASSEPRLAGNTGELFFGEGSRLTVL.

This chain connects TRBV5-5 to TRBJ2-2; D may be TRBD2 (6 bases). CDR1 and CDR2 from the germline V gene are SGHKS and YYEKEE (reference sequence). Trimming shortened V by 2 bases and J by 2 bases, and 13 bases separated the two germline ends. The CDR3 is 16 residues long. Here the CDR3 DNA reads TGTGCCAGCAGCTTTCACTGGGAGGCCAACACCGGGGAGCTGTTTTTT. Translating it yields CASSFHWEANTGELFF.

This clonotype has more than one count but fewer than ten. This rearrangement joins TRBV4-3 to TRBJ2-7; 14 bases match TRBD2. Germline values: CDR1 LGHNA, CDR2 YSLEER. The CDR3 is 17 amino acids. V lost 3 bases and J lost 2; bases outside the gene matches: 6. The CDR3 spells CASSHRTSGRSAYEQYF. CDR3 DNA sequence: TGCGCCAGCAGCCATAGGACTAGCGGGAGGTCCGCCTACGAGCAGTACTTC.